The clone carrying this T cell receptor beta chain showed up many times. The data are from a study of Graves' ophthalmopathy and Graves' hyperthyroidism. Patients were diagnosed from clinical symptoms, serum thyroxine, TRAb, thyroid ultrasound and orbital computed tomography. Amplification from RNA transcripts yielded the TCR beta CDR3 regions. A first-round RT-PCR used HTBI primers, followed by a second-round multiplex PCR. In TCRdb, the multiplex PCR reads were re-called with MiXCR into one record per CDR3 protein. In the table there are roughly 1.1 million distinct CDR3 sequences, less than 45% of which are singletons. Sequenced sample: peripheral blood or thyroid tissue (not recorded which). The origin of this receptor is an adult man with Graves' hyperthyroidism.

The CDR3 here is CASTKGNSNQPQHF. In nucleotides, the CDR3 is TGTGCCAGCACAAAAGGAAATAGCAATCAGCCCCAGCATTTT. This sequence joins TRBV7-9 and TRBJ1-5; D gene uncertain. The CDR3 consists of 14 residues. From germline, CDR1 is SEHNR and CDR2 FQNEAQ (reference sequence). Trimming removed 7 bases from V and 0 bases from J, with 10 bases in between.